This T cell receptor (beta chain) was captured in a study of blood T cell repertoires in COVID-19. Profiling relied on immunoSEQ multiplex PCR, and the TCRdb table lists in-frame clones only, not all of them. The sample shows approximately 110,000 clones, roughly 80% of them seen only once. This clone was recorded once. The source of this sequence is a woman aged 55-70 years with acute or convalescent COVID-19. The material sequenced was peripheral blood.

CDR3 amino acids: CASSIGGSGYTF. The CDR3, as DNA: TGTGCCAGTAGTATTGGGGGGAGCGGCTACACCTTC. V and J are TRBV19 and TRBJ1-2; perhaps TRBD1 as D (5 bases). V was cut by 3 bases and J by 8 bases, with 10 bases left in between. Germline lookup yields CDR1 LNHDA and CDR2 SQIVND (reference sequence). The CDR3 spans 12 residues.